The 27 T cell receptor beta chains reported below all come from one sample, sequenced in a study of cytomegalovirus exposure and HLA in healthy donors. The PCR used 60 Vbeta and 13 Jbeta primers. Method: immunoSEQ multiplex PCR; TCRdb's copy keeps in-frame clones and lacks some. This table holds around 140,000 clones, around two thirds found once. The sequenced sample was PBMCs. These receptors came from a woman aged 55-70 years in good health and CMV-seropositive.

This rearrangement joins TRBV9 to TRBJ2-3; D may be TRBD2 (5 bases). V shed 0 bases and J shed 0 bases, with 8 bases lying between them. This CDR3 has 15 amino acids. Germline V gene lookup returns CDR1 SGDLS and CDR2 YYNGEE. For the CDR3, the DNA is TGTGCCAGCAGCGTAGCGGGAACTAGCACAGATACGCAGTATTTT. Translation gives CASSVAGTSTDTQYF.

The chain joins TRBV4-2 to TRBJ2-2; D perhaps matches TRBD2 (6 bases). The germline V gene encodes CDR1 LGHNA and CDR2 YNFKEQ. Between the trimmed V and J ends, which lost 10 bases and 1 base, there was a span of 13 bases. The CDR3 sequence is 14 residues long. The CDR3 DNA is TGTGCCACCCGGCGGCGGGAGAACACCGGGGAGCTGTTTTTT. Amino acid sequence: CATRRRENTGELFF.

V gene TRBV4-2 combines with J gene TRBJ1-1; D may be TRBD1 (5 bases). Trimming took 8 bases from V and 8 from J, leaving 21 bases between them. The CDR3 length is 14 residues. CDR1 and CDR2 (germline): LGHNA, YNFKEQ. CDR3 protein: CASRAEVGGSEAFF. The CDR3 DNA reads as TGTGCCAGCCGGGCTGAAGTGGGGGGAAGCGAAGCTTTCTTT.

This clone was counted a single time. At one end, the junction sequence differs from germline, possibly due to a read error. The DNA for the CDR3 is TGTGCCAACAGCTTGTCCAATCGGGACCAAGAGACCCAGTACTTC. The encoded protein is CANSLSNRDQETQYF. The V call is TRBV5-6, the J call TRBJ2-5; D is unclear. The CDR3 consists of 15 residues. The germline CDR1 and CDR2 sequences are SGHDT and YYEEEE.

This chain connects TRBV7-9 to TRBJ2-3; no firm D call. This CDR3 has 13 amino acids. V shed 1 base and J shed 5 bases, with 7 bases lying between them. The germline CDR1 and CDR2 sequences are SEHNR and FQNEAQ (reference sequence). This CDR3 reads CASSLVSRDTQYF. In DNA form, the CDR3 reads TGTGCCAGCAGCTTAGTATCCAGAGATACGCAGTATTTT.

This clone showed up just a few times. V usage is TRBV19 and J usage is TRBJ2-1, with TRBD1 identical over 7 bases. This CDR3 region has 16 residues. V trimming: 5 bases; J trimming: 0 bases; junction bases outside the gene matches: 7. In germline, CDR1 is LNHDA, CDR2 SQIVND (reference sequence). CDR3 sequence reads: CASSDNRGSSYNEQFF. For the CDR3, the DNA is TGTGCCAGTAGTGACAACAGGGGAAGCTCCTACAATGAGCAGTTCTTC. Based on the CDR3 plus reference TRBV19 and TRBJ2-1, the full variable domain is DGGITQSPKYLFRKEGQNVTLSCEQNLNHDAMYWYRQDPGQGLRLIYYSQIVNDFQKGDIAEGYSVSREKKESFPLTVTSAQKNPTAFYLCASSDNRGSSYNEQFFGPGTRLTVL.

The rearrangement joins TRBV5-1 to TRBJ1-1, with D hard to call. V gave up 1 base and J gave up 1 base, with 8 bases separating them. This CDR3 contains 14 residues. The V gene's germline CDR1 is SGHRS and CDR2 YFSETQ. The DNA for the CDR3 is TGCGCCAGCAGCTTGCCGCAGGCGAACACTGAAGCTTTCTTT. Its translation: CASSLPQANTEAFF.

Comments on this clone: This CDR3 is also generated by other DNA sequences in the sample. The chain combines TRBV2 with TRBJ1-5; 7 nucleotides line up with TRBD1. Trimming removed 6 bases from V and 1 base from J; junction bases left unmatched: 6. This CDR3 has 15 residues. Germline assignment: CDR1 SNHLY and CDR2 FYNNEI. The CDR3 loop reads CASSDDRVSNQPQHF. CDR3 bases: TGTGCCAGCAGCGATGACAGGGTAAGCAATCAGCCCCAGCATTTT.

As to this clone: At the DNA level, this CDR3 is encoded by other sequences in the same sample as well. V and J are TRBV6-1 and TRBJ2-7; D unclear. V lost 2 bases, J lost 3 bases, and 5 bases lay in between. Germline V gene sequence: CDR1 MNHNS, CDR2 SASEGT. This CDR3 is built from 12 residues. The CDR3 bases are TGTGCCAGCAGTGAATCTAGCTACGAGCAGTACTTC. Translating gives CASSESSYEQYF.

V and J are TRBV15 and TRBJ2-1; TRBD2 matches at 7 bases. This CDR3 contains 20 residues. Losses at the gene ends were 0 bases for V and 3 bases for J; bases not matched to a gene: 17. Germline lookup yields CDR1 LNHNV and CDR2 YYDKDF (reference sequence). The CDR3 spells CATSRDLAGDFVDDYNEQFF. CDR3 nucleotide sequence: TGTGCCACCAGCAGAGATTTGGCGGGAGATTTCGTTGATGACTACAATGAGCAGTTCTTC.

This chain joins TRBV11-2 and TRBJ2-5; no clear D. Trimming left V 5 bases short and J 2 bases short, with 9 bases between. The CDR3 runs to 13 residues. CDR1 and CDR2 (germline): SGHAT, FQNNGV. The DNA of the CDR3 is TGTGCCAGCAGCAACGAACAGCAAGAGACCCAGTACTTC. Translated, it gives CASSNEQQETQYF.

J is TRBJ1-1 and V is TRBV27; 7 bases are shared with TRBD1. The germline gives CDR1 MNHEY, CDR2 SMNVEV (reference sequence). V shed 2 bases, J shed 5 bases, and the junction held 8 bases outside the gene matches. The CDR3 is 15 residues long. This CDR3 is CASSLQGGIMTEAFF. DNA for the CDR3: TGTGCCAGCAGTTTACAAGGGGGCATTATGACTGAAGCTTTCTTT.

This chain links TRBV9 with TRBJ2-7; 10 nucleotides agree with TRBD1. The V gene end was trimmed by 2 bases and the J gene end by 5 bases; junction bases not matched to a gene: 7. Looked up from germline, CDR1 is SGDLS and CDR2 is YYNGEE. This CDR3 contains 15 residues. In DNA, the CDR3 is TGTGCCAGCAGCGTTACCGGGACAGGGGACCACGAGCAGTACTTC. Protein sequence: CASSVTGTGDHEQYF.

The V gene is TRBV2, the J gene TRBJ2-7; 13 positions match TRBD2. The germline V gene has CDR1 SNHLY and CDR2 FYNNEI. CDR3 length: 15 residues. With V trimmed by 6 bases and J by 2 bases, 4 bases remained unmatched. The CDR3 DNA sequence: TGTGCCAGCAGGGTGACTAGCGGGAGGACCTACGAGCAGTACTTC. Its translation: CASRVTSGRTYEQYF.

This chain connects TRBV9 to TRBJ1-1; D unclear. Germline V gene lookup returns CDR1 SGDLS and CDR2 YYNGEE. Trimming stripped 3 bases from V and 3 bases from J, with 12 bases between. The CDR3 is made up of 14 amino acids. This CDR3 is CASSGALLHTEAFF. The DNA of the CDR3 is TGTGCCAGCAGCGGAGCACTACTACACACTGAAGCTTTCTTT.

This chain links TRBV18 with TRBJ1-1; the D gene is possibly TRBD1 (5 bases). The CDR3 sequence is 14 residues long. Germline lookup yields CDR1 KGHSH and CDR2 LQKENI. Trimming stripped 5 bases from V and 5 bases from J, with 15 bases between. The CDR3 sequence: CASSVVIGVTEAFF. CDR3 in DNA: TGTGCCAGCTCAGTTGTGATAGGGGTGACTGAAGCTTTCTTT.

The chain is built from TRBV5-1 and TRBJ2-1; possible D gene TRBD1, 7 bases. Trimming shortened V by 4 bases and J by 3 bases, and 14 bases separated the two germline ends. CDR1 is SGHRS and CDR2 is YFSETQ in the germline V gene. The CDR3 runs to 15 residues. CDR3 nucleotide sequence: TGCGCCAGCAGCCGAGGGGGCGGGAACTACAATGAGCAGTTCTTC. Translating it yields CASSRGGGNYNEQFF. Full variable domain (outside the CDR3, taken from reference TRBV5-1 and TRBJ2-1): KAGVTQTPRYLIKTRGQQVTLSCSPISGHRSVSWYQQTPGQGLQFLFEYFSETQRNKGNFPGRFSGRQFSNSRSEMNVSTLELGDSALYLCASSRGGGNYNEQFFGPGTRLTVL.

The chain employs TRBV6-4 and TRBJ1-2; 11 bases are shared with TRBD1. V shed 2 bases, J shed 3 bases, and the junction held 5 bases outside the gene matches. CDR3 length: 16 residues. Germline loops: CDR1 MRHNA, CDR2 SNTAGT. The CDR3 spells CASSDQGTGGDYGYTF. DNA of the CDR3: TGTGCCAGCAGTGACCAAGGGACAGGGGGAGACTATGGCTACACCTTC.

The rearrangement joins TRBV28 to TRBJ1-5, with TRBD1 identical over 7 bases. This CDR3 region has 15 residues. Trimming took 0 bases from V and 6 from J; bases not matched to a gene: 5. From germline, CDR1 is MDHEN and CDR2 SYDVKM. CDR3 amino acids: CASSLWFSGGQPQHF. CDR3 nucleotide sequence: TGTGCCAGCAGTTTATGGTTTTCAGGGGGTCAGCCCCAGCATTTT.

The chain couples TRBV6-5 to TRBJ2-1; 8 bases match TRBD2. From germline, CDR1 is MNHEY and CDR2 SVGAGI. The V segment lost 5 bases and the J segment 2 bases; nucleotides outside the gene matches: 5. The CDR3 runs to 15 residues. Written as DNA, the CDR3 is TGTGCCAGCAGTCTACTAGCGGATCCCTACAATGAGCAGTTCTTC. It encodes CASSLLADPYNEQFF.

This rearrangement joins TRBV5-1 to TRBJ2-5; D is perhaps TRBD1 (6 bases). The CDR3 runs 14 residues. Germline values: CDR1 SGHRS, CDR2 YFSETQ. V lost 10 bases to trimming and J lost 0 bases, with 16 bases between them. The CDR3 DNA is TGCGCCTCCATGGGGGCGAACTACCAAGAGACCCAGTACTTC. It is translated as CASMGANYQETQYF.

The rearrangement links TRBV28 to TRBJ1-2; TRBD1 agrees at 10 bases. Trimming at V came to 4 bases and at J to 7 bases, leaving 9 bases not matched to a gene. Germline V gene lookup returns CDR1 MDHEN and CDR2 SYDVKM. The CDR3 spans 15 residues. Here the CDR3 DNA reads TGTGCCAGCAGTTCATCACCGGGACAGGGGATTGGCTACACCTTC. Amino acids: CASSSSPGQGIGYTF.

The chain couples TRBV10-3 to TRBJ1-1, with 8 bases matching TRBD1. V gave up 11 bases and J gave up 4 bases; unmatched junction bases: 6. This CDR3 region has 12 residues. Germline CDR1 ENHRY, CDR2 SYGVKD. CDR3 loop: CASRTGSTEAFF. In nucleotides, the CDR3 is TGTGCCTCGAGGACAGGGTCCACTGAAGCTTTCTTT.

V and J are TRBV28 and TRBJ2-1; D is perhaps TRBD1 (6 bases). The germline gives CDR1 MDHEN, CDR2 SYDVKM. The CDR3 is 15 residues long. Deletions cut 6 bases from V and 8 bases from J, with 20 bases between. The CDR3 nucleotides read TGTGCCAGCAGCCCTCCAGGGGCCCTTTTCGATGAGCAGTTCTTC. Protein: CASSPPGALFDEQFF.

The gene calls are TRBV27 and TRBJ2-1; D is possibly TRBD1 (5 bases). Looked up from germline, CDR1 is MNHEY and CDR2 is SMNVEV (reference sequence). The germline V and J ends were trimmed by 9 bases and 4 bases, with 13 bases remaining between them. The CDR3 loop spans 13 amino acids. The CDR3 DNA is TGTGCCAGTCGAGACAGCCTTTACAATGAGCAGTTCTTC. It codes for CASRDSLYNEQFF.

This clone was seen a handful of times. CDR3 in DNA: TGTGCCAGCAGCTCATTCCTAGCCACAGATACGCAGTATTTT. Its translation: CASSSFLATDTQYF. This chain uses TRBV11-3 with TRBJ2-3, with D possibly matching TRBD2 (5 bases). The V gene lost 4 bases and the J gene lost 2 bases, with 10 bases spanning the gap. CDR1 and CDR2 (germline): SGHNT, YENEEA. The CDR3 length is 14 residues.

The chain links TRBV5-6 to TRBJ2-2; D unclear. Germline V gives CDR1 SGHDT, CDR2 YYEEEE. The V end was cut by 4 bases, the J end by 6 bases, with 7 bases between. The CDR3 totals 12 residues. For the CDR3, the DNA is TGTGCCAGCAGCGCCTACCCCGGGGAGCTGTTTTTT. Translation gives CASSAYPGELFF. The variable domain in full, with the rest retrieved from reference TRBV5-6 and TRBJ2-2, is DAGVTQSPTHLIKTRGQQVTLRCSPKSGHDTVSWYQQALGQGPQFIFQYYEEEERQRGNFPDRFSGHQFPNYSSELNVNALLLGDSALYLCASSAYPGELFFGEGSRLTVL.